These T cell receptor beta chains were read from a single sample in a study of T-cell memory formation after mild COVID-19. TCRdb redid the calling of the 5' RACE reads with MiXCR, one entry per CDR3 protein. The table lists 430,000 or so distinct CDR3 sequences, around 25% of them singletons. The sample consisted of PBMCs or a T cell subset sorted from them (not recorded which). The receptor source for this set is an adult woman who had mild COVID-19 (a few samples of this study predate the infection). Cell type and time point are not known. Both conserved end residues are part of each CDR3. D genes are given only for firm matches. Part of the rows lack a size; the others show once, few, many or a class for expanded clones.

16,TRBJ2-2,TRBD2,TRBV12-3/TRBV12-4,few,CASTTLAGGGTGELFF,TGTGCCAGCACCACACTAGCGGGAGGAGGGACCGGGGAGCTGTTTTTT
17,TRBJ2-1,TRBD2,TRBV5-1,few,CASSTSPLAGPYNEQFF,TGCGCCAGCAGCACCTCCCCACTAGCGGGTCCCTACAATGAGCAGTTCTTC
16,TRBJ1-1,TRBD1,TRBV7-9,NA,CASSLGDRGWEAEAFF,TGTGCCAGCAGCTTAGGGGACAGGGGTTGGGAAGCTGAAGCTTTCTTT
14,TRBJ1-5,NA,TRBV19,NA,CASRGGNSNQPQHF,TGTGCCAGTAGGGGGGGAAATAGCAATCAGCCCCAGCATTTT
13,TRBJ1-5,NA,TRBV27,few,CASSSTDNQPQHF,TGTGCCAGCAGCTCTACCGACAATCAGCCCCAGCATTTT
16,TRBJ2-1,TRBD1,TRBV7-9,many,CASSHADRAPSNEQFF,TGTGCCAGCAGTCACGCTGACAGGGCTCCTTCCAATGAGCAGTTCTTC
12,TRBJ2-3,NA,TRBV7-2,few,CASSSPLAHGYF,TGTGCCAGCAGCTCCCCCCTGGCTCACGGGTATTTT
18,TRBJ2-7,TRBD1,TRBV27,few,CASSSTWTGTGTVYEQYF,TGTGCCAGCAGTTCGACGTGGACCGGGACAGGGACAGTCTACGAGCAGTACTTC
14,TRBJ2-3,NA,TRBV12-3/TRBV12-4,NA,CASRPLGGTDTQYF,TGTGCCAGTCGTCCCCTGGGGGGCACAGATACGCAGTATTTT
16,TRBJ2-1,TRBD2,TRBV6-5,NA,CASSYHVLAGGNEQFF,TGTGCCAGCAGTTACCACGTCCTAGCGGGAGGAAATGAGCAGTTCTTC
14,TRBJ2-7,TRBD2,TRBV12-3/TRBV12-4,NA,CASSPGTSGNEQYF,TGTGCCAGCAGTCCCGGGACTAGCGGGAACGAGCAGTACTTC
11,TRBJ1-2,NA,TRBV4-3,few,CASSDRRVYTF,TGCGCCAGCAGCGACCGACGTGTCTACACCTTC
11,TRBJ2-7,NA,TRBV5-1,NA,CASGDTPEQYF,TGCGCCAGCGGCGACACGCCGGAGCAGTACTTC